Listed below are T cell receptor beta chains from one sample, sequenced in a study of blood T cell repertoires in COVID-19. Produced via immunoSEQ multiplex PCR; TCRdb's table is partial and in-frame only. Of around 340,000 clones listed, approximately 86% were seen once; the top ten hold just over 7%. Sequenced sample: peripheral blood. The receptors originated from a woman aged 55 to 70 with COVID-19, enrolled during active disease. The CDR3 runs from the conserved cysteine through the conserved F or W. The D gene is left open where the match is weak.

DNA | CDR3 | D | J | V
TGTGCCAGCAGCTTAGGACGTAGGTCGGACAGGAACACTGAAGCTTTCTTT | CASSLGRRSDRNTEAFF | NA | TRBJ1-1 | TRBV7-9
TGTGCCACCAGGGGGGGGAATAGCAATCAGCCCCAGCATTTT | CATRGGNSNQPQHF | NA | TRBJ1-5 | TRBV15
TGTGCCAGCAGCCTCCAGACTAGCGCCGATACGCAGTATTTT | CASSLQTSADTQYF | TRBD2 | TRBJ2-3 | TRBV7-2
TGTGCCAGCTCCTTTAGCGGGGGTTGGGCAGGTGAGCAGTTCTTC | CASSFSGGWAGEQFF | TRBD2 | TRBJ2-1 | TRBV7-3
TGTGCCAGCAGCCAAGGCCACAACGAGCGGGGGGGCACTGAAGCTTTCTTT | CASSQGHNERGGTEAFF | NA | TRBJ1-1 | TRBV4-2
TGCAGTGCTGATTATAACCGGGACATGTACTTC | CSADYNRDMYF | NA | TRBJ1-2 | TRBV20-1
TGTGCCAGCAGCTCATCCAGGGGGGTTGGCACTGAAGCTTTCTTT | CASSSSRGVGTEAFF | TRBD1 | TRBJ1-1 | TRBV5-5
TGTGCCAGTCGGGGGACAGGGACTGGAAACACCATATATTTT | CASRGTGTGNTIYF | TRBD1 | TRBJ1-3 | TRBV19
TGTGCCTGGAGTGTATTTAATACGCAGTATTTT | CAWSVFNTQYF | NA | TRBJ2-3 | TRBV30
TGCGCCAGCAGCCAAGATTGGACTAGCGGGGGCACAGATACGCAGTATTTT | CASSQDWTSGGTDTQYF | TRBD2 | TRBJ2-3 | TRBV4-1
TGTGCCAGCAGCTTAGCCTGGCGAAACACCATATATTTT | CASSLAWRNTIYF | NA | TRBJ1-3 | TRBV7-2
TGTGCCATCAGCAAGACAGGGGGAGGCTACGAGCAGTACTTC | CAISKTGGGYEQYF | TRBD1 | TRBJ2-7 | TRBV10-3